A single sample is the source of the 3 T cell receptor beta chains below, sequenced in a study of blood T cell repertoires in COVID-19. The protocol was immunoSEQ multiplex PCR, while the TCRdb copy is restricted to in-frame clones and leaves out a portion. This repertoire shows some 200,000 clones, roughly 90% found once; its top ten account for about 10%. Sequencing input: peripheral blood. Source of these receptors: a woman aged 55-69 years with COVID-19, enrolled during active disease.

This clone was picked up one time. J is TRBJ2-7 and V is TRBV7-2, with 12 positions matching TRBD2. The CDR3 length is 15 residues. Germline loops: CDR1 SGHTA, CDR2 FQGNSA. The V segment lost 3 bases and the J segment 4 bases; nucleotides outside the gene matches: 4. CDR3 in DNA: TGTGCCAGCAGCTTGACTAGCGGGAGTGGTTACGAGCAGTACTTC. This gives the protein CASSLTSGSGYEQYF.

The chain recombines TRBV19 with TRBJ1-4, with a tentative D call TRBD1 (6 bases). CDR3 length: 12 residues. V lost 9 bases and J 8 bases, leaving 13 bases between the germline ends. CDR1 and CDR2 from the germline V gene are LNHDA and SQIVND (reference sequence). The CDR3 DNA reads TGTGCCAGCAACAGGGAGCGAGAAAAACTGTTTTTT. It codes for CASNREREKLFF.

This chain connects TRBV18 to TRBJ2-3, with 8 nucleotides matching TRBD1. The germline V gene encodes CDR1 KGHSH and CDR2 LQKENI. The CDR3 sequence is 16 residues long. Trimming at V came to 2 bases and at J to 1 base, leaving 5 bases not matched to a gene. The CDR3 coding sequence is TGTGCCAGCTCACCAGGGACAGGTGGCGGCACAGATACGCAGTATTTT. Translated, it gives CASSPGTGGGTDTQYF.